The 10 T cell receptor beta chains below come from one sample, sequenced in a study of cytomegalovirus exposure and HLA in healthy donors. 60 Vbeta and 13 Jbeta primers were used in PCR. Libraries were prepared by immunoSEQ multiplex PCR; TCRdb keeps only in-frame clonotypes and omits some of them. The sample records around 210,000 clones, 70% to 90% being singletons. The sample taken for sequencing was PBMCs. The receptors were sampled from a girl aged 2-10 years in good health and CMV-seronegative.

The V gene is TRBV4-1, the J gene TRBJ1-5; 9 bases are a match to TRBD1. J was trimmed by 7 bases and V by 4 bases; bases with no gene match: 11. Germline lookup yields CDR1 MGHRA and CDR2 YSYEKL. The CDR3 sequence is 16 residues long. Here the CDR3 reads CASSPTGTGKGQPQHF. CDR3 bases: TGCGCCAGCAGCCCAACGGGGACAGGGAAGGGGCAGCCCCAGCATTTT.

The rearrangement links TRBV5-6 to TRBJ2-1, with 8 bases aligning to TRBD1. CDR1 and CDR2 (germline): SGHDT, YYEEEE. V gave up 2 bases and J gave up 7 bases; unmatched junction bases: 5. This CDR3 contains 14 residues. For the CDR3, the DNA is TGTGCCAGCAGCTTTTTCCAGGGGGCTAATGAGCAGTTCTTC. Translated: CASSFFQGANEQFF.

The chain carries TRBV28 and TRBJ1-6; 9 positions agree with TRBD1. Germline CDR1 and CDR2: MDHEN and SYDVKM. Trimming took 4 bases from V and 9 from J; bases not matched to a gene: 7. The CDR3 runs to 15 residues. CDR3 protein: CASSSDRGRVSPLHF. In nucleotides, the CDR3 is TGTGCCAGCAGTTCAGACAGGGGGAGGGTTTCACCCCTCCACTTT.

The V call is TRBV30, the J call TRBJ2-7; D is unclear. From germline, CDR1 is GTSNPN and CDR2 SVGIG (reference sequence). There are 14 residues in the CDR3. The germline V and J ends were trimmed by 1 base and 3 bases, with 13 bases remaining between them. The CDR3 protein is CAWSELELGYEQYF. The CDR3 DNA follows: TGTGCCTGGAGTGAGCTAGAGTTAGGCTACGAGCAGTACTTC.

In this sample, this clone turned up once. This chain links TRBV18 with TRBJ1-5, with D possibly being TRBD1 (6 bases). CDR1 KGHSH and CDR2 LQKENI come from the germline V gene. This CDR3 has 17 residues. V was pared by 3 bases and J by 7 bases, with 22 bases between. CDR3 residues: CASSPFAGGVTEQPQHF. The CDR3 region has the DNA TGTGCCAGCTCACCCTTTGCGGGGGGCGTAACAGAACAGCCCCAGCATTTT.

The chain links TRBV7-3 to TRBJ2-3, with TRBD2 matching over 11 bases. V lost 0 bases and J lost 5; bases outside the gene matches: 7. The CDR3 is 17 amino acids. Germline V gives CDR1 SGHTA, CDR2 FQGTGA. As DNA, the CDR3 is TGTGCCAGCAGCTTAACTGGGACTAGCGGTCGGGGAGATACGCAGTATTTT. This encodes CASSLTGTSGRGDTQYF.

The chain uses TRBV6-1 and TRBJ1-5; TRBD1 agrees at 10 bases. Germline values: CDR1 MNHNS, CDR2 SASEGT. V dropped 6 bases and J dropped 3; count of bases not matched to a gene: 5. The CDR3 is made up of 15 amino acids. The chain's CDR3 is CASREDRGANQPQHF. In nucleotides, the CDR3 is TGTGCCAGCAGGGAGGACAGGGGGGCCAATCAGCCCCAGCATTTT.

This clone has only one observation. The rearrangement uses TRBV5-1 and TRBJ1-1, with D unclear. Trimming left V 0 bases short and J 0 bases short, with 15 bases between. The CDR3 loop spans 17 amino acids. The V gene's germline CDR1 is SGHRS and CDR2 YFSETQ. The CDR3 DNA follows: TGCGCCAGCAGCTTGGTCTACGGGGTACAGATGAACACTGAAGCTTTCTTT. It translates to CASSLVYGVQMNTEAFF. The complete variable domain, with remaining parts taken from reference TRBV5-1 and TRBJ1-1, reads KAGVTQTPRYLIKTRGQQVTLSCSPISGHRSVSWYQQTPGQGLQFLFEYFSETQRNKGNFPGRFSGRQFSNSRSEMNVSTLELGDSALYLCASSLVYGVQMNTEAFFGQGTRLTVV.

The chain couples TRBV2 to TRBJ1-1; no firm D call. Germline lookup yields CDR1 SNHLY and CDR2 FYNNEI. This CDR3 is 15 amino acids long. V was trimmed by 7 bases and J by 0 bases, leaving 15 bases between them. The chain's CDR3 is CASNSGRYMNTEAFF. The CDR3 nucleotides are TGTGCCAGCAACTCCGGGAGATACATGAACACTGAAGCTTTCTTT.

The CDR3 DNA sequence: TGTGCCTGGAGCCTGGACAGTAATCAGCCCCAGCATTTT. Translated, it gives CAWSLDSNQPQHF. V is TRBV30 and J is TRBJ1-5; perhaps TRBD1 as D (6 bases). The CDR3 length is 13 residues. V was pared by 3 bases and J by 4 bases, with 10 bases between. Germline loops: CDR1 GTSNPN, CDR2 SVGIG (reference sequence). Full variable domain (rest looked up from reference TRBV30 and TRBJ1-5): SQTIHQWPATLVQPVGSPLSLECTVEGTSNPNLYWYRQAAGRGLQLLFYSVGIGQISSEVPQNLSASRPQDRQFILSSKKLLLSDSGFYLCAWSLDSNQPQHFGDGTRLSIL.